Listed below are T cell receptor beta chains from one sample, sequenced in a study of blood T cell repertoires in COVID-19. Libraries were prepared by immunoSEQ multiplex PCR; TCRdb keeps only in-frame clonotypes and omits some of them. This table has roughly 140,000 clones, around 85% appearing once. Sequenced input: PBMCs or T cells enriched from blood (not recorded which). These receptors were taken from a woman aged 40 to 49 who had recovered from COVID-19. The CDR3 runs from the conserved cysteine through the conserved F or W. The D gene is left open where the match is weak. A clone size is listed for some rows: how often the clone was seen (once, few, many), or a class if it is expanded.

DNA: TGTGCCTGGACGGGCGGGCAAATCTCTGGAAACACCATATATTTT; CDR3: CAWTGGQISGNTIYF; D: NA; size: NA; V: TRBV30; J: TRBJ1-3; length: 15
DNA: TGTGCCAGCTCACCTGGGACAGGGGATCCCTACGAGCAGTACTTC; CDR3: CASSPGTGDPYEQYF; D: TRBD1; size: NA; V: TRBV18; J: TRBJ2-7; length: 15
DNA: TGTGCCAGCAGTTATCGGGAGGGACAGAGTACAACTAATGAAAAACTGTTTTTT; CDR3: CASSYREGQSTTNEKLFF; D: TRBD1; size: NA; V: TRBV6-2/TRBV6-3; J: TRBJ1-4; length: 18
DNA: TGTGCCTGGAGTGTACTTCAGTCGGAGGGGGAAGCTTTCTTT; CDR3: CAWSVLQSEGEAFF; D: NA; size: NA; V: TRBV30; J: TRBJ1-1; length: 14
DNA: TGTGCCACCTTAGCGGGGGGGCTCTACAATGAGCAGTTCTTC; CDR3: CATLAGGLYNEQFF; D: TRBD2; size: NA; V: TRBV6-5; J: TRBJ2-1; length: 14
DNA: TGTGCCAGCAGCTTAGACGCGGGGGGTACGCAGTATTTT; CDR3: CASSLDAGGTQYF; D: TRBD2; size: NA; V: TRBV11-3; J: TRBJ2-3; length: 13
DNA: TGTGCCAGCAGCGTACCACAGGGACATAGCAATCAGCCCCAGCATTTT; CDR3: CASSVPQGHSNQPQHF; D: NA; size: NA; V: TRBV9; J: TRBJ1-5; length: 16
DNA: TGTGCCAGCAGCGTAGATGAGTACCCTGGTAGTTATGGCTACACCTTC; CDR3: CASSVDEYPGSYGYTF; D: NA; size: NA; V: TRBV9; J: TRBJ1-2; length: 16
DNA: TGTGCCAGCAGCCTTCTAGCGGGGTGGAACACCGGGGAGCTGTTTTTT; CDR3: CASSLLAGWNTGELFF; D: TRBD2; size: NA; V: TRBV9; J: TRBJ2-2; length: 16
DNA: TGTGCCAGCAGCCCACCGGGACAGGGGTTTTCACCCCTCCACTTT; CDR3: CASSPPGQGFSPLHF; D: TRBD1; size: NA; V: TRBV6-5; J: TRBJ1-6; length: 15
DNA: TGTGCCAGCAGTTTAGCAGCAGGGGTATACAATGAGCAGTTCTTC; CDR3: CASSLAAGVYNEQFF; D: NA; size: NA; V: TRBV27; J: TRBJ2-1; length: 15
DNA: TGTGCCAGCAGCCGGGGGGTAGCCAAAAACATTCAGTACTTC; CDR3: CASSRGVAKNIQYF; D: NA; size: many; V: TRBV3-1/TRBV3-2; J: TRBJ2-4; length: 14
DNA: TGTGCCAGCTTAGTAGACAGGCAGAACACTGAAGCTTTCTTT; CDR3: CASLVDRQNTEAFF; D: NA; size: few; V: TRBV18; J: TRBJ1-1; length: 14
DNA: TGCGCCAGCAGCTCGGGACAGGGAACCTACGAGCAGTACTTC; CDR3: CASSSGQGTYEQYF; D: TRBD1; size: NA; V: TRBV5-1; J: TRBJ2-7; length: 14
DNA: TGTGCCAGCACGAGGGGACAGGGGAACACCGGGGAGCTGTTTTTT; CDR3: CASTRGQGNTGELFF; D: TRBD1; size: NA; V: TRBV2; J: TRBJ2-2; length: 15
DNA: TGTGCCAGCAGCTTAGTACGGGCTAGCGGGCAAGAGACCCAGTACTTC; CDR3: CASSLVRASGQETQYF; D: TRBD2; size: NA; V: TRBV11-2; J: TRBJ2-5; length: 16
DNA: TGTGCCAGCAGACCGGAGGTGGTTGACACTGAAGCTTTCTTT; CDR3: CASRPEVVDTEAFF; D: NA; size: NA; V: TRBV5-4; J: TRBJ1-1; length: 14
DNA: TGTGCCAGCAGCTTAGGTTTAGCCGCGGGGTCGCGAGAGCAGTACTTC; CDR3: CASSLGLAAGSREQYF; D: NA; size: NA; V: TRBV7-9; J: TRBJ2-7; length: 16
DNA: TGCGCCAGCAGCCACGCACTAGGCCCTAGCACAGATACGCAGTATTTT; CDR3: CASSHALGPSTDTQYF; D: NA; size: NA; V: TRBV4-1; J: TRBJ2-3; length: 16
DNA: TGTGCCAGCAGCGTAGAACTAGCGGGAGGGAATGAGCAGTTCTTC; CDR3: CASSVELAGGNEQFF; D: TRBD2; size: NA; V: TRBV9; J: TRBJ2-1; length: 15
DNA: TGTGCCAGCAGTGAGAGAGGACAGGGCAATTCACCCCTCCACTTT; CDR3: CASSERGQGNSPLHF; D: TRBD1; size: NA; V: TRBV2; J: TRBJ1-6; length: 15
DNA: TGTGCCATCAGTGTTAGGCCGGGGGTAATCACCGGGGAGCTGTTTTTT; CDR3: CAISVRPGVITGELFF; D: NA; size: NA; V: TRBV10-3; J: TRBJ2-2; length: 16
DNA: TGTGCCAGCAGCTGGGGGGGAACTGAAGCTTTCTTT; CDR3: CASSWGGTEAFF; D: NA; size: NA; V: TRBV5-4; J: TRBJ1-1; length: 12
DNA: TGCGCCAGCAGCCGGACAGAGAATCCAGATACGCAGTATTTT; CDR3: CASSRTENPDTQYF; D: NA; size: NA; V: TRBV5-1; J: TRBJ2-3; length: 14
DNA: TGTGCCAGCAGTTTGACAGGGTACAAGGGGTCCTATAATTCACCCCTCCACTTT; CDR3: CASSLTGYKGSYNSPLHF; D: TRBD1; size: NA; V: TRBV27; J: TRBJ1-6; length: 18